This T cell receptor beta chain is from a study of blood T cell repertoires in COVID-19. Study details: Acute-phase and convalescent COVID-19 samples originated in the United States, Italy and Spain. Sample material is recorded as cDNA or gDNA derived from T cells, B-cell-depleted T cells, or PBMCs.

Residents of 24 US areas, aged roughly 18 to 89 years, made up the participants. Participants reported their clinical history, and cohort assignment relied on those reports. TCRdb keeps only in-frame clones here, not all; method: immunoSEQ multiplex PCR. The table includes around 360,000 clones, about 88% detected once. The CDR3 has 16 amino acids. The germline V gene encodes CDR1 SGHDT and CDR2 YYEEEE. V was clipped by 0 bases and J by 2 bases, with 11 bases between them. V gene TRBV5-6 combines with J gene TRBJ2-2; D is possibly TRBD1 (6 bases). The source material was PBMCs or T cells enriched from blood (not recorded which). The TCR originated in a woman between 25 and 40 years old who had recovered from COVID-19. CDR3 sequence (DNA): TGTGCCAGCAGCTTGGCCACAGGGCTTAACACCGGGGAGCTGTTTTTT. Encoded protein: CASSLATGLNTGELFF.